The sequence of this T cell receptor beta chain was determined in a study of T cells in Graves' hyperthyroidism and ophthalmopathy. Overall study context: Peripheral blood was taken when the disease was first diagnosed, before any treatment began.

General study findings and limits: A model using 13 V-J features told ophthalmopathy apart from stable hyperthyroidism.

The hyperthyroidism patients had all been newly diagnosed, and their disease duration was under 2 months. Their ages ranged from 18 to 65 years. TCR beta CDR3 sequences were amplified from RNA transcripts. With the HTBI primer set, the TCR CDR3 went through a first round of RT-PCR. TCRdb re-analysed the multiplex PCR reads in MiXCR, keeping a single row per CDR3 protein. The sample holds approximately 200,000 distinct CDR3 sequences; about 16% are singletons and the top ten take about 45%. This clonotype was seen at least ten times. Its antigen is currently unknown. The sample taken for sequencing was blood. The sequence came from a man aged 35 to 55 with Graves' hyperthyroidism.

The CDR3, as DNA: TGTGCCTCCCATCGGGGCGAGACCCAGTACTTC. It yields the protein CASHRGETQYF. The rearrangement links TRBV27 to TRBJ2-5, with D possibly called TRBD1 or TRBD2 (5 bases each). The V and J ends lost 11 bases and 5 bases respectively, with 12 bases between them. Germline V gives CDR1 MNHEY, CDR2 SMNVEV (reference sequence). The length of the CDR3 is 11 residues.